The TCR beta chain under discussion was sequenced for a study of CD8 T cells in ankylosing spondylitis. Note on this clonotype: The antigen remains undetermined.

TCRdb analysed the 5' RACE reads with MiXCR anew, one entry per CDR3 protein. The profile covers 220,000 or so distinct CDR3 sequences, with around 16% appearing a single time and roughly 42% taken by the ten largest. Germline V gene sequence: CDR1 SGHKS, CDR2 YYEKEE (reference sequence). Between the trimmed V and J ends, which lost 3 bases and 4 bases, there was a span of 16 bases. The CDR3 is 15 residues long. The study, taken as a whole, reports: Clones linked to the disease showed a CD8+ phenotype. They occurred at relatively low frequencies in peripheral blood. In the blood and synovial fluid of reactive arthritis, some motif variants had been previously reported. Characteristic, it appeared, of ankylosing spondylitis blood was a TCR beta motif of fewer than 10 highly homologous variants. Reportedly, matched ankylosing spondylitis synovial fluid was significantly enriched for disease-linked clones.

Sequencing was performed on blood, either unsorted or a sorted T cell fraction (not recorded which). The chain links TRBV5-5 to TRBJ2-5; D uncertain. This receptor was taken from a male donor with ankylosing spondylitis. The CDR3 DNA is TGTGCCAGCAGCTCGTACCCTTTACCCTTAGAGACCCAGTACTTC. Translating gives CASSSYPLPLETQYF.